This entry describes one T cell receptor (beta chain). As yet, its antigen is unknown. TCRdb processed the 5' RACE reads anew with MiXCR; each CDR3 protein has one entry. Found here are over 150,000 distinct CDR3 sequences, 5.5% to 8% of them singletons; the top ten hold approximately 3%. The CDR3 length is 15 residues. Germline V gene lookup returns CDR1 LNHDA and CDR2 SQIVND (reference sequence). V lost 3 bases, J lost 0 bases, and 8 bases lay in between. The data were taken from a study of T cells after yellow fever vaccination. Study results and caveats: Contamination of FACS-sorted repertoires by abundant clonotypes from the bulk population could occur.

This clonotype was sampled from a man between 18 and 35 years old who received the YFV17D yellow fever vaccine. The chain joins TRBV19 to TRBJ1-4, with D perhaps matching TRBD1 (6 bases). The source material was CD4+ T cells sorted from PBMCs, sampled on the day of the first yellow fever vaccination. The chain's CDR3 is CASSIRTATNEKLFF. CDR3 sequence (DNA): TGTGCCAGTAGTATCCGGACAGCAACTAATGAAAAACTGTTTTTT.